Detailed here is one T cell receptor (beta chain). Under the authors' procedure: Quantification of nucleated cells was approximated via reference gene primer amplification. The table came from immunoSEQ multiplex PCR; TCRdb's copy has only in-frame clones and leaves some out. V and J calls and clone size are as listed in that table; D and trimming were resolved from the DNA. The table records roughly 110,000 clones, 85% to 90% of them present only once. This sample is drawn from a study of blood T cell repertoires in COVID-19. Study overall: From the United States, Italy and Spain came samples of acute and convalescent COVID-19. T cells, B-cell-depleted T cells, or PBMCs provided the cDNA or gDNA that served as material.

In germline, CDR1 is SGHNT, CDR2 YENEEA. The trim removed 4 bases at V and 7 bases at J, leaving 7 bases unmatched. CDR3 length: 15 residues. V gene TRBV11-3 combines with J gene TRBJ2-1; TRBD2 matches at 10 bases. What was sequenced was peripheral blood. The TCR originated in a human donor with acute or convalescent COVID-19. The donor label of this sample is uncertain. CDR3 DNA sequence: TGTGCCAGCAGCTCTGGGCTAGCGGGAGTTAATGAGCAGTTCTTC. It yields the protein CASSSGLAGVNEQFF.